The 3 T cell receptor beta chains listed next were all sequenced from one sample in a study of T-cell reconstitution after alpha-beta-depleted transplantation in children. Using unique molecular identifiers, the investigators prepared the TCRbeta library. One entry per CDR3 protein results from TCRdb running MiXCR on the PCR reads. This table has approximately 130,000 distinct CDR3 sequences, 9.7% appearing once. Sequencing was performed on PBMCs, mostly from graft donor cells, taken 180 days after TCRalphabeta/CD19-depleted stem cell transplant. Source of these receptors: a girl under three years old who had a stem cell transplant for combined immunodeficiency, so the T cells may come from the graft donor.

At least ten counts were recorded for this clonotype. DNA for the CDR3: TGTGCCAGCAACGGGCATTATGATGGTTACACTCCTGGGGCCAACGTCCTGACTTTC. Its translation is CASNGHYDGYTPGANVLTF. The chain has TRBV28 and TRBJ2-6; no reliable D call. The V gene lost 7 bases and the J gene lost 2 bases, with 24 bases spanning the gap. CDR3 length equals 19 residues. Germline V lookup: CDR1 MDHEN, CDR2 SYDVKM.

The chain couples TRBV20-1 to TRBJ2-7, with D unresolved. The V end lost 0 bases, the J end lost 7 bases, and 19 bases lay between the germline ends. The CDR3 has 15 residues. Germline V gene data show CDR1 as DFQATT and CDR2 as SNEGSKA (reference sequence). The CDR3 spells CSARDATARLGEQYF. The CDR3 nucleotides are TGCAGTGCTAGAGATGCAACAGCCCGGCTCGGGGAGCAGTACTTC.

In this sample, this clonotype turned up a few times. The chain links TRBV24-1 to TRBJ2-5; TRBD1 matches at 7 bases. With V trimmed by 3 bases and J by 4 bases, 10 bases remained unmatched. Germline lookup yields CDR1 KGHDR and CDR2 SFDVKD. The CDR3 spans 16 residues. The CDR3 bases are TGTGCCACCAGTGATGGCCGGGACAGTGACCTAGAGACCCAGTACTTC. This codes for CATSDGRDSDLETQYF.